This T cell receptor (beta chain) stems from a study of regulatory T cells in long-lasting Graves disease. Germline loops: CDR1 SGHTA, CDR2 FQGNSA. V lost 5 bases, J lost 8 bases, and 21 bases lay in between. The CDR3 loop spans 15 amino acids. Specified time point: persistent/refractory GD, antithyroid drugs over 5 years with positive TRAb. PBMC-derived RNA was used for the TCR library. This clonotype was found many times. According to the study, TCR beta libraries were built with iRepertoire HTBI primers and CDR3-region Arm-PCR. TCRdb re-analysed the multiplex PCR reads in MiXCR, keeping a single row per CDR3 protein. The data contain around 400,000 distinct CDR3 sequences, 20% to 30% of them singletons.

This TCR came from a female donor with Graves disease. V is TRBV7-2 and J is TRBJ1-2, with TRBD1 as a possible D gene (6 bases). Sequenced here: peripheral blood mononuclear cells (PBMCs), sampled when the disease was refractory, from a patient treated with antithyroid drugs. Here the CDR3 DNA reads TGTGCCAGCAGCCCGGACGGACAGTCCCCTCCCGGCTACACCTTC. This sequence encodes CASSPDGQSPPGYTF.